Each of the 14 T cell receptor beta chains below was sequenced from the same sample in a study of tumor-infiltrating lymphocytes in localized non-small cell lung cancer. Clones were read by immunoSEQ multiplex PCR, and TCRdb kept only the in-frame ones, dropping some. The repertoire holds roughly 13,000 clones, with 82% as singletons. The source material was lung tumor tissue. The origin of the receptors is a human donor with non-small cell lung cancer.

The V call is TRBV7-3, the J call TRBJ2-2; D is possibly TRBD1 (6 bases). This CDR3 region has 16 residues. Trimming took 2 bases from V and 6 from J, leaving 16 bases between them. From germline, CDR1 is SGHTA and CDR2 FQGTGA. The CDR3 region is CASSLSAGVGAGELFF. The DNA of the CDR3 is TGTGCCAGCAGCTTATCTGCAGGGGTAGGAGCCGGGGAGCTGTTTTTT.

The chain joins TRBV19 to TRBJ2-6; D is unresolved. Deletions cut 5 bases from V and 0 bases from J, with 5 bases between. Germline lookup yields CDR1 LNHDA and CDR2 SQIVND (reference sequence). The CDR3 covers 14 residues. CDR3 coding DNA: TGTGCCAGTAGTCTAAGCTCTGGGGCCAACGTCCTGACTTTC. As protein: CASSLSSGANVLTF.

V gene TRBV18 combines with J gene TRBJ2-6; 10 bases match TRBD1. Germline CDR1 is KGHSH and CDR2 is LQKENI. V gave up 6 bases and J gave up 0 bases; unmatched junction bases: 5. The CDR3 totals 17 residues. In DNA, the CDR3 is TGTGCCAGCTCCTCCGGGACAGGGGCCTCTGGGGCCAACGTCCTGACTTTC. Protein: CASSSGTGASGANVLTF.

Comment on this clone: This sample includes further DNA sequences coding for the same CDR3. The CDR3 is CASSWTSGSSYNEQFF. CDR3 in DNA: TGTGCCAGCAGTTGGACTAGCGGGAGTTCCTACAATGAGCAGTTCTTC. This chain joins TRBV5-6 and TRBJ2-1; 13 bases fit TRBD2. Losses at the gene ends were 5 bases for V and 1 base for J; bases not matched to a gene: 3. The germline V gene encodes CDR1 SGHDT and CDR2 YYEEEE. The CDR3 has 16 residues.

CDR3 nucleotide sequence: TGTGCCAGCAGCTCCAGACTAGCGGGAGAAGGAGGTACGCAGTATTTT. Translation: CASSSRLAGEGGTQYF. The rearrangement joins TRBV7-6 to TRBJ2-3, with TRBD2 matching 12 bases. The germline CDR1 and CDR2 sequences are SGHVS and FNYEAQ. The CDR3 runs to 16 residues. Trimming cost V 4 bases and J 8 bases; bases outside gene matches: 10. The whole variable domain, filled in from reference TRBV7-6 and TRBJ2-3, reads GAGVSQSPRYKVTKRGQDVALRCDPISGHVSLYWYRQALGQGPEFLTYFNYEAQQDKSGLPNDRFSAERPEGSISTLTIQRTEQRDSAMYRCASSSRLAGEGGTQYFGPGTRLTVL.

The genes are TRBV18 and TRBJ2-3; TRBD2 matches 7 bases. The CDR3 covers 17 residues. Losses at the gene ends were 3 bases for V and 1 base for J; bases not matched to a gene: 10. Germline loops: CDR1 KGHSH, CDR2 LQKENI. CDR3 coding DNA: TGTGCCAGCTCACCTACGATAGCGGGTTACGGCACAGATACGCAGTATTTT. This encodes CASSPTIAGYGTDTQYF.

The V gene is TRBV18, the J gene TRBJ2-7; 11 bases line up with TRBD1. This CDR3 has 15 amino acids. CDR1 is KGHSH, CDR2 LQKENI, per germline. J lost 0 bases, V lost 3 bases, and 1 base had no gene match. Here the CDR3 reads CASSPGTGGSYEQYF. The CDR3 DNA sequence: TGTGCCAGCTCACCCGGGACAGGGGGCTCCTACGAGCAGTACTTC.

In this sample, this clone turned up once. The chain carries TRBV18 and TRBJ2-7; D possibly corresponds to TRBD1 (6 bases). Trimming cost V 5 bases and J 3 bases, with 8 bases left between them. Germline assignment: CDR1 KGHSH and CDR2 LQKENI. The CDR3 is 12 residues long. CDR3: CASSLDSYEQYF. CDR3 DNA: TGTGCCAGCTCATTGGACAGCTACGAGCAGTACTTC.

The chain uses TRBV2 and TRBJ2-2; weak D call: TRBD2 (6 bases). Trimming took off 7 bases at V and 1 base at J, with 10 bases between the two ends. Per germline, CDR1 SNHLY and CDR2 FYNNEI. The CDR3 consists of 14 residues. CDR3 protein: CASIRDWNTGELFF. For the CDR3, the DNA is TGTGCCAGCATACGGGACTGGAACACCGGGGAGCTGTTTTTT.

The chain recombines TRBV5-4 with TRBJ1-6, with 7 bases matching TRBD1. The CDR3 is made up of 15 amino acids. Trimming at V came to 2 bases and at J to 4 bases, leaving 3 bases not matched to a gene. Germline CDR1 and CDR2: SGHNT and YYREEE (reference sequence). The CDR3 DNA sequence: TGTGCCAGCAGCTTAATGGGACAGTATAATTCACCCCTCCACTTT. As protein: CASSLMGQYNSPLHF. The whole variable domain, remainder taken from reference TRBV5-4 and TRBJ1-6, is ETGVTQSPTHLIKTRGQQVTLRCSSQSGHNTVSWYQQALGQGPQFIFQYYREEENGRGNFPPRFSGLQFPNYSSELNVNALELDDSALYLCASSLMGQYNSPLHFGNGTRLTVT.

The chain carries TRBV7-6 and TRBJ2-1; 8 nucleotides match TRBD2. The CDR3 covers 16 residues. V trimming: 1 base; J trimming: 3 bases; junction bases outside the gene matches: 5. The germline gives CDR1 SGHVS, CDR2 FNYEAQ. As DNA, the CDR3 is TGTGCCAGCAGCTTAGATCCGGGGGGGCTCTACAATGAGCAGTTCTTC. Its translation is CASSLDPGGLYNEQFF.

In its sample, this clone was seen once. The chain has TRBV6-1 and TRBJ2-7, with D perhaps matching TRBD1 (5 bases). Germline V gene lookup returns CDR1 MNHNS and CDR2 SASEGT. This CDR3 comprises 12 residues. Trimming shortened V by 3 bases and J by 5 bases, and 8 bases separated the two germline ends. The CDR3 spells CASSDPRDEQYF. The DNA for the CDR3 is TGTGCCAGCAGTGATCCCAGGGACGAGCAGTACTTC.

The chain links TRBV19 to TRBJ1-5, with TRBD1 as a possible D gene (5 bases). Trimming cost V 3 bases and J 6 bases, with 9 bases left between them. The CDR3 has 13 residues. Germline assignment: CDR1 LNHDA and CDR2 SQIVND (reference sequence). This CDR3 is CASSIAGSQPQHF. CDR3 bases: TGTGCCAGTAGTATTGCAGGGAGTCAGCCCCAGCATTTT.

This clone occurred once. The V gene is TRBV29-1, the J gene TRBJ2-5, with 12 bases aligning to TRBD1. CDR1 SQVTM and CDR2 ANQGSEA come from the germline V gene. This CDR3 spans 15 amino acids. Trimming took 3 bases from V and 4 from J; bases not matched to a gene: 6. The CDR3 DNA sequence: TGCAGCGTTGATGCCGGGACAGGGGGCGTAGAGACCCAGTACTTC. This encodes CSVDAGTGGVETQYF. Variable domain in full (rest from reference TRBV29-1 and TRBJ2-5): SAVISQKPSRDICQRGTSLTIQCQVDSQVTMMFWYRQQPGQSLTLIATANQGSEATYESGFVIDKFPISRPNLTFSTLTVSNMSPEDSSIYLCSVDAGTGGVETQYFGPGTRLLVL.